Sequencing of this T cell receptor beta chain was carried out in a study of OX40 agonist ivuxolimab in advanced cancers. Across the whole study: With a range of roughly 20 to 80, age averaged roughly 60 years, and 75% to 90% were male. Checkpoint inhibitors had been given previously to under 50% of patients. Three partial responders included one hepatocellular carcinoma patient and two cutaneous melanoma patients. Study conclusions and caveats: Certain nonresponding patients likewise had low normalized T-cell clonal expansion.

The assay was immunoSEQ multiplex PCR, and TCRdb's table has in-frame clones only and misses some. The table lists fewer than 25,000 clones, roughly 85% of them singletons. Regarding this clone: Antigen specificity is unknown.

Trimming removed 4 bases at V and 3 bases at J, with 13 bases between. The CDR3 length is 14 residues. CDR1 and CDR2 from the germline V gene are MDHEN and SYDVKM. The material sequenced was CD4+ or CD8+ T cells sorted from blood, taken in a trial of the OX40 agonist ivuxolimab. The clonotype originates from an adult with an advanced solid tumor such as melanoma, head and neck, liver or kidney cancer. The chain uses TRBV28 and TRBJ2-7, with D perhaps TRBD2 (7 bases). The CDR3 is CASSYGGGGYEQYF. The DNA of the CDR3 is TGTGCCAGCAGTTACGGAGGGGGGGGCTACGAGCAGTACTTC.